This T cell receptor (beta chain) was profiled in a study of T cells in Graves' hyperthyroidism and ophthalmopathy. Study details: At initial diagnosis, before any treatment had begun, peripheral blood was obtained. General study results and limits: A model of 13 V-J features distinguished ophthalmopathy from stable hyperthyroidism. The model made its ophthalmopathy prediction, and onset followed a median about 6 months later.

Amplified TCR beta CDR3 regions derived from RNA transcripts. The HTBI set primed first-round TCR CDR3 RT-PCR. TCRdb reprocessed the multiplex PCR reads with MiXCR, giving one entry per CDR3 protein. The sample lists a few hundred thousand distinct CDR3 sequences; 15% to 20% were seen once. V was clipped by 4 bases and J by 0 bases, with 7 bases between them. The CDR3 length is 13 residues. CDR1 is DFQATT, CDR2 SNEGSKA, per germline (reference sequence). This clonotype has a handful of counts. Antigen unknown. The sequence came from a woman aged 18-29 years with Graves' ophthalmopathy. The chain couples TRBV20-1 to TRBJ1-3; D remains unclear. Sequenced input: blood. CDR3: CSANRDSGNTIYF. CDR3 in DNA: TGCAGTGCTAACCGGGACTCTGGAAACACCATATATTTT.